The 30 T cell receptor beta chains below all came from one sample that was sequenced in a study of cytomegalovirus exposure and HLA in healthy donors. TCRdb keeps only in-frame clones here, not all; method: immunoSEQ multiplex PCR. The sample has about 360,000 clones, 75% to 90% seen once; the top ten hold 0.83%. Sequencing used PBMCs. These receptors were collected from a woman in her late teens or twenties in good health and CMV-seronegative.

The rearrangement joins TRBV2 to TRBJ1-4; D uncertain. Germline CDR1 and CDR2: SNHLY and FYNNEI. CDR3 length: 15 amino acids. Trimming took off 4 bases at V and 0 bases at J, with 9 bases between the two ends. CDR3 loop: CASSGNRATNEKLFF. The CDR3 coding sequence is TGTGCCAGCAGTGGGAACAGAGCAACTAATGAAAAACTGTTTTTT. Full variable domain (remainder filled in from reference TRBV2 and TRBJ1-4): EPEVTQTPSHQVTQMGQEVILRCVPISNHLYFYWYRQILGQKVEFLVSFYNNEISEKSEIFDDQFSVERPDGSNFTLKIRSTKLEDSAMYFCASSGNRATNEKLFFGSGTQLSVL.

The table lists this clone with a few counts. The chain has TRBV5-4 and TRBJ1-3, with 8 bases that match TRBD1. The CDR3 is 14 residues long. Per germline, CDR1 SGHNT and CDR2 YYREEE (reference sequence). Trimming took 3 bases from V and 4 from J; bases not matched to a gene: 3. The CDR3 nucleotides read TGTGCCAGCAGCTCAGGGACAGGCGGAAACACCATATATTTT. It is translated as CASSSGTGGNTIYF. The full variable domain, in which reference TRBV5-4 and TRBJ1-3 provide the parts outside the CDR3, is ETGVTQSPTHLIKTRGQQVTLRCSSQSGHNTVSWYQQALGQGPQFIFQYYREEENGRGNFPPRFSGLQFPNYSSELNVNALELDDSALYLCASSSGTGGNTIYFGEGSWLTVV.

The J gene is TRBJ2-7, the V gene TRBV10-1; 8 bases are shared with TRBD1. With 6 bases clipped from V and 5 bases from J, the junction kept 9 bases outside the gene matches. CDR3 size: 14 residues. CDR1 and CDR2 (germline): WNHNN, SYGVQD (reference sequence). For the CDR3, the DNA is TGCGCCAGCAGCCCCACAGGGGGTCTCGACGAGCAGTACTTC. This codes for CASSPTGGLDEQYF.

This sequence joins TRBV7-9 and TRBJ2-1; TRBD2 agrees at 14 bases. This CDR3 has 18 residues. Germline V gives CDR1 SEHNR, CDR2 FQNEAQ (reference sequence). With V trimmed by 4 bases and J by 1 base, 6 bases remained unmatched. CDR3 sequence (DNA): TGTGCCAGCAGCTCGGGACTAGCGGGAGCGGTTTCCTACAATGAGCAGTTCTTC. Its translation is CASSSGLAGAVSYNEQFF.

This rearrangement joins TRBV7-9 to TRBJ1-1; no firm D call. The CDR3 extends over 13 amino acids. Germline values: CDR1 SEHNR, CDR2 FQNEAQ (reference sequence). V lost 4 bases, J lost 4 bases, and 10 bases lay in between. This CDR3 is CASSSGRSTEAFF. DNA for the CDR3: TGTGCCAGCAGCTCCGGGAGGAGCACTGAAGCTTTCTTT.

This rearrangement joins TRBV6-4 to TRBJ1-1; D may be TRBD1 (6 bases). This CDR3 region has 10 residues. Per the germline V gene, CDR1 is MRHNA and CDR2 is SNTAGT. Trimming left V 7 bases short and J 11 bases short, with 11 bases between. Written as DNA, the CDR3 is TGTGCCAGCAAGCAGGGGAAGGCTTTCTTT. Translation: CASKQGKAFF.

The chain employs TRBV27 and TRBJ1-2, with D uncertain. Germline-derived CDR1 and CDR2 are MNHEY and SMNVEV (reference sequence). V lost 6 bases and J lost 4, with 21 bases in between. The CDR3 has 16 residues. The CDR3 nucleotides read TGTGCCAGCAGCGACTATTCGGGATCTCGAGCCTATGGCTACACCTTC. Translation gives CASSDYSGSRAYGYTF.

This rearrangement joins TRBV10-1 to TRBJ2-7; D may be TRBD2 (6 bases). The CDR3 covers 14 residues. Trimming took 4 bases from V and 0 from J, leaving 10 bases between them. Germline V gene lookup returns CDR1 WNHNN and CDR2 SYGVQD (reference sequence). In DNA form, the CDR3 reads TGCGCCAGCAGTGGGGGACTCGACTCCTACGAGCAGTACTTC. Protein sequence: CASSGGLDSYEQYF.

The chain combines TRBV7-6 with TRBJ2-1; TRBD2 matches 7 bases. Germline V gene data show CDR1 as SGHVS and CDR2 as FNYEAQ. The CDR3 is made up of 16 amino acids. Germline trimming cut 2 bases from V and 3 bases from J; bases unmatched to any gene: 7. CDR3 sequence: CASSLTPSGDYNEQFF. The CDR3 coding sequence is TGTGCCAGCAGCTTAACCCCCAGCGGGGACTACAATGAGCAGTTCTTC.

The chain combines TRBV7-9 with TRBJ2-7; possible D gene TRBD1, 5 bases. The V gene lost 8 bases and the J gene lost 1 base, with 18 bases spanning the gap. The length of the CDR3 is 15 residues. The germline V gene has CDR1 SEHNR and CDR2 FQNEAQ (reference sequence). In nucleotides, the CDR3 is TGTGCCAGCTCCCAATTAGGGCAGGGATCCTACGAGCAGTACTTC. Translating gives CASSQLGQGSYEQYF.

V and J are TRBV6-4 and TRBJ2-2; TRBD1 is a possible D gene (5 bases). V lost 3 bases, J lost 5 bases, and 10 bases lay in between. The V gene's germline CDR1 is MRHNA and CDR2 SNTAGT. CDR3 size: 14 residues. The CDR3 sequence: CASSEPNRTGELFF. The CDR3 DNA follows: TGTGCCAGCAGTGAACCCAACAGGACCGGGGAGCTGTTTTTT.

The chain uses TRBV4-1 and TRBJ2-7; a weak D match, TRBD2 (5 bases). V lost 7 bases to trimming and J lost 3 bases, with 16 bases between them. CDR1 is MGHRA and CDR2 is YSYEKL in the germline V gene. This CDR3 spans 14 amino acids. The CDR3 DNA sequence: TGCGCCAGCAAACCCGCCCCCGGGAACTACGAGCAGTACTTC. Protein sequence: CASKPAPGNYEQYF.

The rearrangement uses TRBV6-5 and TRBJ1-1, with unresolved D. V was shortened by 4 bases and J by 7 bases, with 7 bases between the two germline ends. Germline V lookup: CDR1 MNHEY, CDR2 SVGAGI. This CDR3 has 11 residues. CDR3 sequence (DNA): TGTGCCAGCAGTTGGAGGAGTGAAGCTTTCTTT. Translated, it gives CASSWRSEAFF.

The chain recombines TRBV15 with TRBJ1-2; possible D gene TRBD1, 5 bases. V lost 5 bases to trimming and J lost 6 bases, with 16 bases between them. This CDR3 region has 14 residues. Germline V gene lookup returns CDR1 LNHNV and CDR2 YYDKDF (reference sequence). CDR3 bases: TGTGCCACCAGCGGATATCGGAGGGGTCATGGCTACACCTTC. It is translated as CATSGYRRGHGYTF.

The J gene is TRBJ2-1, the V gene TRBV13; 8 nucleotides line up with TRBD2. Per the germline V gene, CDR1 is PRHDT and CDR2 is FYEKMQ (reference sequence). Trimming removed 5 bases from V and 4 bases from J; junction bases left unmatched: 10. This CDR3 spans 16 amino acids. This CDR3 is CASSLLGGDPYNEQFF. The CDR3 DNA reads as TGTGCCAGCAGCCTACTCGGGGGGGATCCATACAATGAGCAGTTCTTC.

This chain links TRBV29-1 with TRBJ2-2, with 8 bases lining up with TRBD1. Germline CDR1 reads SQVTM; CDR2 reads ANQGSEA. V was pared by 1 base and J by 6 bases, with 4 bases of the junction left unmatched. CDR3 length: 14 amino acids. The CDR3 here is CSVEVRGRSGELFF. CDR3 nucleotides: TGCAGCGTTGAAGTCAGGGGGCGGTCCGGGGAGCTGTTTTTT.

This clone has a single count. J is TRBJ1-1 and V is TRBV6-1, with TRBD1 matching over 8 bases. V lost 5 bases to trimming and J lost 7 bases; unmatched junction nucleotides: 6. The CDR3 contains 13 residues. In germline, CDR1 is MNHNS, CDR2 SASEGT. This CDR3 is CASSPRTGSEAFF. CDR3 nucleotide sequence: TGTGCCAGCAGTCCTAGGACAGGGAGTGAAGCTTTCTTT.

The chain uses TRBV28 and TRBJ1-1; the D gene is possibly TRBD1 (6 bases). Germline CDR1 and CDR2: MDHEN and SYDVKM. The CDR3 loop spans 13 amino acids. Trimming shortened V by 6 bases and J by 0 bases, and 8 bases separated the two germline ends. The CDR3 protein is CASRDSLNTEAFF. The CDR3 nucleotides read TGTGCCAGCAGGGACAGTTTGAACACTGAAGCTTTCTTT. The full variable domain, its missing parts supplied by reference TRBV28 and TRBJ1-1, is DVKVTQSSRYLVKRTGEKVFLECVQDMDHENMFWYRQDPGLGLRLIYFSYDVKMKEKGDIPEGYSVSREKKERFSLILESASTNQTSMYLCASRDSLNTEAFFGQGTRLTVV.

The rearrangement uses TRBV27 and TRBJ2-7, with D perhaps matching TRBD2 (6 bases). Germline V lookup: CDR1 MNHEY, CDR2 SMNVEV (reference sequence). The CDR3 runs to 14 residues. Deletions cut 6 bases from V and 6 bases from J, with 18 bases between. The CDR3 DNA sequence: TGTGCCAGCAGCGTCTTGGGGGGTTACAGCGAGCAGTACTTC. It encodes CASSVLGGYSEQYF.

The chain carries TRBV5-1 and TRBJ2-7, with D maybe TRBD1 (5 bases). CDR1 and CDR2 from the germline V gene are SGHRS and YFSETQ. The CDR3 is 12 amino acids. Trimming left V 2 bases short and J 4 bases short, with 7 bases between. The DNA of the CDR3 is TGCGCCAGCAGCTTTTCAGGGTACGAGCAGTACTTC. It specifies CASSFSGYEQYF. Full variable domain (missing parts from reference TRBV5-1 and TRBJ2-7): KAGVTQTPRYLIKTRGQQVTLSCSPISGHRSVSWYQQTPGQGLQFLFEYFSETQRNKGNFPGRFSGRQFSNSRSEMNVSTLELGDSALYLCASSFSGYEQYFGPGTRLTVT.

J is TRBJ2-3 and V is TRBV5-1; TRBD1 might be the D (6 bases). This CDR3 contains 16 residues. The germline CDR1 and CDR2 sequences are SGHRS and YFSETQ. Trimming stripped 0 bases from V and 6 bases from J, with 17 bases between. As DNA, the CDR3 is TGCGCCAGCAGCTTGGGGGGGCAGGACCCCTCCGATACGCAGTATTTT. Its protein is CASSLGGQDPSDTQYF.

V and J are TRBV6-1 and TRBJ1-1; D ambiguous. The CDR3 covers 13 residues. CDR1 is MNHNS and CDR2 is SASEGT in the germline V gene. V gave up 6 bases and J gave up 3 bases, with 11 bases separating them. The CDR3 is CASRVQAHTEAFF. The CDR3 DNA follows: TGTGCCAGCAGAGTTCAGGCCCACACTGAAGCTTTCTTT.

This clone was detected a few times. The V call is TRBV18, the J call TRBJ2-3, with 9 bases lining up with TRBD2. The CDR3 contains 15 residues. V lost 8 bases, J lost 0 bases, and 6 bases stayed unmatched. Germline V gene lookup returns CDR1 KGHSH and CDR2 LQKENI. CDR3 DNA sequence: TGTGCCAGCGCGCTAACTAGCGGGAGCACAGATACGCAGTATTTT. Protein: CASALTSGSTDTQYF.

The CDR3, as DNA: TGTGCCAGTAGTACACAGGGAAGGCAGCCCCAGCATTTT. Protein sequence: CASSTQGRQPQHF. The V call is TRBV19, the J call TRBJ1-5; D may be TRBD1 (6 bases). CDR3 size: 13 residues. The ends were cut back, 4 bases at V and 7 bases at J, with 11 bases in the middle. Germline CDR1 LNHDA, CDR2 SQIVND (reference sequence). The variable domain in full, with the rest retrieved from reference TRBV19 and TRBJ1-5, is DGGITQSPKYLFRKEGQNVTLSCEQNLNHDAMYWYRQDPGQGLRLIYYSQIVNDFQKGDIAEGYSVSREKKESFPLTVTSAQKNPTAFYLCASSTQGRQPQHFGDGTRLSIL.

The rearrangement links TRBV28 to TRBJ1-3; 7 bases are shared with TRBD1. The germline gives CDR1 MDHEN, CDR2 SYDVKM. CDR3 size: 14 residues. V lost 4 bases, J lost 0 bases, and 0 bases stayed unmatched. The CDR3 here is CASSWDSSGNTIYF. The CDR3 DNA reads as TGTGCCAGCAGTTGGGACAGCTCTGGAAACACCATATATTTT.

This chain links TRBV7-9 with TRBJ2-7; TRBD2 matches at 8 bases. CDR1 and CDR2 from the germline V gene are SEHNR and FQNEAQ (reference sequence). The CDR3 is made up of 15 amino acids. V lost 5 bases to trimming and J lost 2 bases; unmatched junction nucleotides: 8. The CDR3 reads CASSPGGGSPYEQYF. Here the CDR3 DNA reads TGTGCCAGCAGCCCCGGGGGGGGCAGCCCCTACGAGCAGTACTTC.

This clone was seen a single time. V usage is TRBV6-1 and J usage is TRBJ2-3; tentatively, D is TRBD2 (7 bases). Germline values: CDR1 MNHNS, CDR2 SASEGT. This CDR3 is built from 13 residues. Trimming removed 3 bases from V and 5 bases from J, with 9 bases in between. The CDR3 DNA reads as TGTGCCAGCAGTGAGGGGGGGCTAGATACGCAGTATTTT. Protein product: CASSEGGLDTQYF.

Here the CDR3 reads CASSLAAGSYEQYF. CDR3 coding DNA: TGCGCCAGCAGCTTGGCCGCGGGTTCCTACGAGCAGTACTTC. The chain combines TRBV5-1 with TRBJ2-7, with D possibly being TRBD2 (5 bases). Trimming took 0 bases from V and 1 from J, leaving 8 bases between them. The CDR3 is 14 amino acids. Germline V gene lookup returns CDR1 SGHRS and CDR2 YFSETQ.

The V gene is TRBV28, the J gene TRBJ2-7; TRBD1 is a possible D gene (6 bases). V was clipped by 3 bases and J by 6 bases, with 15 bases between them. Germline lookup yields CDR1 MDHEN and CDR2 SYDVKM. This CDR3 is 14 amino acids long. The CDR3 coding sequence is TGTGCCAGCAGTTTTTTACTCAGGGGACGCGAGCAGTACTTC. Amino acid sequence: CASSFLLRGREQYF.

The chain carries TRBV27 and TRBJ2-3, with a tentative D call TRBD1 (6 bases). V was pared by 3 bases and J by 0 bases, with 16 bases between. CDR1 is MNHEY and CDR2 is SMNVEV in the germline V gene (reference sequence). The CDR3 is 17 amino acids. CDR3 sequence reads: CASSFRGFDPSTDTQYF. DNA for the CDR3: TGTGCCAGCAGTTTCAGGGGCTTCGACCCAAGCACAGATACGCAGTATTTT.